The 12 T cell receptor beta chains given below trace back to one sample, sequenced in a study of blood T cells in healthy people across ages. A J-beta primer mix and a sample-barcoded 5' primer were used in a second PCR of about 7 to 12 cycles. TCRdb re-derived calls from the 5' RACE reads in MiXCR, one entry per CDR3 protein. The sample has approximately 900,000 distinct CDR3 sequences, 45% to 50% seen once. Sequenced input: blood. These receptors were obtained from a man aged 25-45 years in good health.

The table lists this clonotype with a few counts. This chain joins TRBV4-3 and TRBJ2-4, with D perhaps matching TRBD1 (5 bases). This CDR3 has 15 amino acids. Germline V gene sequence: CDR1 LGHNA, CDR2 YSLEER. V was shortened by 1 base and J by 7 bases, with 14 bases between the two germline ends. The CDR3 DNA follows: TGCGCCAGCAGCCAAGGGGCAGGGTTAACGAACATTCAGTACTTC. Protein product: CASSQGAGLTNIQYF.

This chain uses TRBV4-1 with TRBJ2-7; D is undetermined. The CDR3 extends over 15 amino acids. Germline-derived CDR1 and CDR2 are MGHRA and YSYEKL. V lost 6 bases, J lost 2 bases, and 17 bases lay in between. CDR3 loop: CASSPTGSIAYEQYF. CDR3 sequence (DNA): TGCGCCAGCAGTCCTACTGGGTCCATCGCCTACGAGCAGTACTTC.

The chain couples TRBV4-3 to TRBJ2-2, with D perhaps TRBD2 (5 bases). The CDR3 loop spans 15 amino acids. V lost 4 bases, J lost 3 bases, and 12 bases lay in between. Germline CDR1 and CDR2: LGHNA and YSLEER. The CDR3 nucleotides are TGCGCCAGCAGCCGAGAGGACTCCGACACCGGGGAGCTGTTTTTT. It yields the protein CASSREDSDTGELFF.

This clonotype was counted a single time. Germline and junction disagree at one end, which may indicate a read error. V and J are TRBV20-1 and TRBJ2-1; D unclear. Germline V CDR1 and CDR2: DFQATT, SNEGSKA (reference sequence). This CDR3 spans 14 amino acids. The DNA for the CDR3 is TGCGGTGCTAGAAGGGCGAGCTCCTACAATGAGCAGTTCTTC. Encoded protein: CGARRASSYNEQFF.

The chain combines TRBV7-2 with TRBJ2-7; unclear D gene. Per the germline V gene, CDR1 is SGHTA and CDR2 is FQGNSA. The V end lost 2 bases, the J end lost 0 bases, and 8 bases lay between the germline ends. The CDR3 loop spans 14 amino acids. The DNA for the CDR3 is TGTGCCAGCAGCTTACGCAAGAACTCCTACGAGCAGTACTTC. Translation: CASSLRKNSYEQYF.

This clonotype was recorded many times. The V and J genes are TRBV28 and TRBJ2-2, with 10 positions matching TRBD1. J gave up 14 bases and V 4 bases, and 10 bases lay outside the gene matches. The CDR3 contains 14 residues. Germline V gene data show CDR1 as MDHEN and CDR2 as SYDVKM. CDR3 in amino acids: CASSWGTGASLLFF. The CDR3, as DNA: TGTGCCAGCAGTTGGGGGACAGGGGCTTCGTTACTGTTTTTT.

The table lists this clonotype with a few counts. This chain joins TRBV6-2 or TRBV6-3 and TRBJ2-7, with 10 positions matching TRBD1. Looked up from germline, CDR1 is MNHEY and CDR2 is SVGEGT. This CDR3 contains 16 residues. Trimming removed 4 bases from V and 5 bases from J; junction bases left unmatched: 11. For the CDR3, the DNA is TGTGCCAGCAGTTTTTTCAAGGGACAGGGGAACGACGAGCAGTACTTC. Translated: CASSFFKGQGNDEQYF.

In the case of this clonotype: This may come from a read error, since a much larger clone is one base off. This rearrangement joins TRBV12-3 or TRBV12-4 to TRBJ1-1; D might be TRBD1 (5 bases). This CDR3 contains 15 residues. The CDR3 here is CACSLGRGVNTEAFF. CDR3 nucleotide sequence: TGTGCCTGCAGTTTGGGTCGGGGGGTGAACACTGAAGCTTTCTTT.

This clonotype showed up just a few times. V and J are TRBV4-2 and TRBJ2-1; 9 bases map to TRBD1. V lost 6 bases, J lost 2 bases, and 8 bases stayed unmatched. The CDR3 has 16 amino acids. Germline V gives CDR1 LGHNA, CDR2 YNFKEQ. In nucleotides, the CDR3 is TGTGCCAGCAGACCCTCGGACAGGGGAACCTACAATGAGCAGTTCTTC. Translating it yields CASRPSDRGTYNEQFF.

This clonotype has only a few counts. In nucleotides, the CDR3 is TGTGCCAGCTTGGGGAAGGTGGCAGATACGCAGTATTTT. Amino acids: CASLGKVADTQYF. The rearrangement joins TRBV7-9 to TRBJ2-3, with unresolved D. This CDR3 comprises 13 residues. Germline V CDR1 and CDR2: SEHNR, FQNEAQ (reference sequence). V lost 8 bases, J lost 4 bases, and 13 bases lay in between.

V and J are TRBV7-9 and TRBJ2-1; no reliable D call. V was cut by 1 base and J by 12 bases, with 10 bases left in between. Germline values: CDR1 SEHNR, CDR2 FQNEAQ (reference sequence). The CDR3 is 12 residues long. This CDR3 reads CASSLVSPGQFF. Written as DNA, the CDR3 is TGTGCCAGCAGCTTAGTGAGCCCCGGGCAGTTCTTC.

This clonotype was seen more than once but under ten times. This chain joins TRBV4-1 and TRBJ2-7; the D gene is possibly TRBD1 (6 bases). V lost 0 bases, J lost 5 bases, and 20 bases lay in between. Germline V lookup: CDR1 MGHRA, CDR2 YSYEKL. This CDR3 contains 17 residues. CDR3 loop: CASSQDFAQGLFNEQYF. The CDR3 DNA sequence: TGCGCCAGCAGCCAAGATTTCGCCCAGGGGCTTTTCAACGAGCAGTACTTC.